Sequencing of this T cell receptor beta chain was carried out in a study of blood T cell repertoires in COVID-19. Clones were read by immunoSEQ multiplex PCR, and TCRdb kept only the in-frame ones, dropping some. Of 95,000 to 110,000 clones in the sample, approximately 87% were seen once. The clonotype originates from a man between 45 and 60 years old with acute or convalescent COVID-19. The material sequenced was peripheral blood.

CDR3 DNA: TGTGCCAGCAGCTTGACAGGACCGGCGACATACGAGCAGTACTTC. It encodes CASSLTGPATYEQYF. The V and J genes are TRBV5-6 and TRBJ2-7; a weak D match, TRBD1 (5 bases). The CDR3 has 15 residues. The germline CDR1 and CDR2 sequences are SGHDT and YYEEEE. V was shortened by 1 base and J by 4 bases, with 15 bases between the two germline ends. Combining the CDR3 with reference TRBV5-6 and TRBJ2-7 gives the whole variable domain DAGVTQSPTHLIKTRGQQVTLRCSPKSGHDTVSWYQQALGQGPQFIFQYYEEEERQRGNFPDRFSGHQFPNYSSELNVNALLLGDSALYLCASSLTGPATYEQYFGPGTRLTVT.